A selection of T cell receptor beta chains follows, all from one sample in a study of blood T cell repertoires in COVID-19. Generated by immunoSEQ multiplex PCR, the TCRdb table keeps only in-frame clones and is missing some. The table lists 180,000 or so clones, more than 80% of them singletons. Sequences were obtained from peripheral blood. These receptors came from a woman aged 55-70 years with acute or convalescent COVID-19. Both conserved end residues are part of each CDR3.

TRBJ1-2 12 TRBV4-1 CASSRDFYGYTF
TRBJ1-2 13 TRBV6-6 CASSSDSYYGYTF
TRBJ1-6 16 TRBV28 CASSVPEGTGDSPLHF
TRBJ1-3 17 TRBV5-1 CASRTTTGSRSGNTIYF
TRBJ2-5 16 TRBV4-2 CASSQPTGAFQETQYF
TRBJ2-1 11 TRBV28 CASGVFNEQFF
TRBJ2-2 14 TRBV11-3 CASSGLADSGELFF
TRBJ1-2 13 TRBV30 CAFLGTGNYGYTF
TRBJ2-1 14 TRBV10-3 CAISELATYNEQFF
TRBJ1-1 14 TRBV29-1 CSVVAQAMNTEAFF
TRBJ2-5 13 TRBV11-2 CASSIGRKETQYF
TRBJ2-5 17 TRBV5-1 CASSPGAGGPFQETQYF
TRBJ1-4 15 TRBV30 CAWSARAGVGEKLFF
TRBJ2-5 15 TRBV7-9 CASSFYSTGQETQYF
TRBJ1-1 13 TRBV19 CASSIDLNTEAFF
TRBJ1-4 15 TRBV2 CASRRDSATNEKLFF
TRBJ2-1 14 TRBV10-3 CVCADIPQRDEQFF
TRBJ1-2 14 TRBV27 CASRSGTGPRGYTF
TRBJ2-1 15 TRBV3-1/TRBV3-2 CASSPRFLTYNEQFF
TRBJ1-6 16 TRBV28 CASRPGTSLRNSPLHF
TRBJ2-6 15 TRBV15 CATSTGNSGANVLTF
TRBJ1-4 14 TRBV13 CASSLRQGGIKLFF
TRBJ2-3 19 TRBV11-2 CASSGRGRGLAAFTDTQYF
TRBJ1-1 14 TRBV6-6 CASRTGGQYTEAFF
TRBJ1-5 14 TRBV21-1 CASGTDRTHQPQHF
TRBJ1-1 15 TRBV4-1 CASSPSSGAYTEAFF
TRBJ2-3 17 TRBV18 CASSPPLAGGGTDTQYF
TRBJ2-5 16 TRBV9 CASSVAVAGGLETQYF
TRBJ2-1 16 TRBV5-4 CASSLGGLAGEGEQFF
TRBJ1-1 15 TRBV28 CASTPSVGVGTEAFF
TRBJ1-5 16 TRBV24-1 CATSDSSRQVGQPQHF
TRBJ2-7 16 TRBV9 CASSVEPSGSLYEQYF
TRBJ1-2 15 TRBV6-5 CASRGRPAANYGYTF
TRBJ2-1 11 TRBV5-1 CASSLEREQFF
TRBJ2-1 14 TRBV27 CASSFHGTGNEQFF
TRBJ2-1 13 TRBV10-2 CASRDSSYNEQFF
TRBJ2-1 16 TRBV3-1/TRBV3-2 CASSQDALAKGNEQFF
TRBJ1-1 15 TRBV3-1/TRBV3-2 CASSQGWRGGTEAFF
TRBJ2-1 17 TRBV11-2 CASSHRPLAGVANEQFF
TRBJ2-2 19 TRBV9 CASSVGDLWGLHNTGELFF
TRBJ1-3 17 TRBV19 CASSIRTEGSSGNTIYF
TRBJ1-1 15 TRBV29-1 CSVGRRGDRGTEAFF
TRBJ2-1 17 TRBV7-3 CASSPQTSGRFGNEQFF
TRBJ1-2 12 TRBV6-6 CASSRASYGYTF
TRBJ2-1 15 TRBV5-1 CASSPTGGAGTSEFF
TRBJ2-1 16 TRBV18 CASSPLGLLGGNEQFF
TRBJ1-3 18 TRBV7-4 CASSLPRPGEKAGNTIYF
TRBJ2-5 16 TRBV5-1 CASSLGLAGGGETQYF
TRBJ1-1 14 TRBV6-5 CASSYSTVNTEAFF
TRBJ2-5 15 TRBV5-1 CASSLVLAGGETQYF
TRBJ1-5 14 TRBV6-5 CASRSAGMGQPQHF
TRBJ2-1 16 TRBV30 CAWSVSASGRGSEQFF